This TCR beta chain was observed in a study of control samples from healthy donors and cancer patients. Libraries were prepared by immunoSEQ multiplex PCR; TCRdb keeps only in-frame clonotypes and omits some of them. Among hundreds of thousands of clones listed, over 75% were seen once. This CDR3 comprises 16 residues. From germline, CDR1 is SGHRS and CDR2 YFSETQ. Trimming took off 4 bases at V and 7 bases at J, with 21 bases between the two ends. The chain is built from TRBV5-1 and TRBJ2-1; tentatively, D is TRBD1 or TRBD2 (5 bases each). Sequences were obtained from PBMCs. The sequence was collected from a woman aged 55-70 years with lung cancer. The CDR3 loop reads CASSTTGTGFYNEQFF. The CDR3 DNA reads as TGCGCCAGCAGCACCACCGGGACCGGATTTTATAATGAGCAGTTCTTC.